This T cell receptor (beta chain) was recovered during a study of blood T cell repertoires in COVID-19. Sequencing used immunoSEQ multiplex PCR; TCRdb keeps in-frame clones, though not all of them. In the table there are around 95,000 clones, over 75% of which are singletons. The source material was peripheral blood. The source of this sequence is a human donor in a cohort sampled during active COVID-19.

In DNA, the CDR3 is TGCAGCGTTGAGGTAGCGAGGGCCGTCTCCTACGAGCAGTACTTC. Amino acids: CSVEVARAVSYEQYF. This rearrangement joins TRBV29-1 to TRBJ2-7; TRBD2 might be the D (5 bases). The CDR3 covers 15 residues. Looked up from germline, CDR1 is SQVTM and CDR2 is ANQGSEA. V lost 3 bases to trimming and J lost 0 bases, with 15 bases between them.